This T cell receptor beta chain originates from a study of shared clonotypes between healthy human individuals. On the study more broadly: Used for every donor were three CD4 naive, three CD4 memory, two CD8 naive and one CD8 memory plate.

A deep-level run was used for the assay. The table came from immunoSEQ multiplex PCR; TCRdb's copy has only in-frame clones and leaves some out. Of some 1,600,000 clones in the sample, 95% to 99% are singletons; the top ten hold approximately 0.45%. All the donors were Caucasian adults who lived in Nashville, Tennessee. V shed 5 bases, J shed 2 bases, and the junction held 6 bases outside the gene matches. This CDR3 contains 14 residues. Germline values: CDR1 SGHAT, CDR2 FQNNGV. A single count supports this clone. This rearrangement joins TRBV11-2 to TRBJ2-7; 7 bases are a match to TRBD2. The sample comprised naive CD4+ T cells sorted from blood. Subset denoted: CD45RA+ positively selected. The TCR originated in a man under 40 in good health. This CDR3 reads CASSPSAGAYEQYF. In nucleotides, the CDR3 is TGTGCCAGCAGCCCCTCGGCGGGGGCCTACGAGCAGTACTTC.